A single sample is the source of the 12 T cell receptor beta chains below, sequenced in a study of shared clonotypes between healthy human individuals. Cells designated naive CD8 were CD45RO-negative and were positively selected for CCR7, with terminally differentiated effector memory CD45RA+ cells excluded. This table comes from immunoSEQ multiplex PCR, and its TCRdb copy is limited to in-frame clones, with some not included. The data contain hundreds of thousands of clones, around 96% of them singletons. What was sequenced was naive CD8+ T cells sorted from blood. The receptor source for this set is a woman aged 30 to 39 in good health.

The chain couples TRBV28 to TRBJ2-7, with no clear D. CDR1 and CDR2 from the germline V gene are MDHEN and SYDVKM. Trimming left V 5 bases short and J 5 bases short, with 10 bases between. The CDR3 is 12 residues long. In DNA, the CDR3 is TGTGCCAGCAGTCTGACCCCCCACGAGCAGTACTTC. This sequence encodes CASSLTPHEQYF.

This clone has a single count. The genes are TRBV4-1 and TRBJ2-3, with D tentatively TRBD1 (6 bases). V dropped 2 bases and J dropped 6 bases, with 9 bases sitting between them. This CDR3 comprises 13 residues. Germline assignment: CDR1 MGHRA and CDR2 YSYEKL. CDR3 sequence: CASSQHREDTQYF. CDR3 sequence (DNA): TGCGCCAGCAGCCAACACAGGGAGGATACGCAGTATTTT.

This chain joins TRBV28 and TRBJ1-2; 7 nucleotides line up with TRBD1. The CDR3 spans 16 residues. The V gene end was trimmed by 3 bases and the J gene end by 5 bases; junction bases not matched to a gene: 12. Germline CDR1 and CDR2: MDHEN and SYDVKM. The CDR3 reads CASSFGAGGGHYGYTF. CDR3 in DNA: TGTGCCAGCAGTTTTGGGGCAGGGGGTGGTCATTATGGCTACACCTTC.

The genes are TRBV10-3 and TRBJ2-1, with TRBD2 identical over 10 bases. V lost 3 bases and J lost 9; bases outside the gene matches: 11. Germline-derived CDR1 and CDR2 are ENHRY and SYGVKD. This CDR3 is 16 amino acids long. CDR3 nucleotide sequence: TGTGCCATCAGTGATGAAAAGCGGGAGGGCCGGGCTGAGCAGTTCTTC. Translation gives CAISDEKREGRAEQFF.

The rearrangement uses TRBV28 and TRBJ2-5, with D perhaps TRBD2 (5 bases). In germline, CDR1 is MDHEN, CDR2 SYDVKM. The CDR3 runs 15 residues. V was pared by 3 bases and J by 2 bases, with 13 bases between. CDR3: CASSFRPGLQETQYF. Written as DNA, the CDR3 is TGTGCCAGCAGTTTTCGGCCTGGACTTCAAGAGACCCAGTACTTC.

The table lists this clone with a count of one. The chain recombines TRBV7-9 with TRBJ2-7, with D possibly being TRBD2 (6 bases). Germline V gene lookup returns CDR1 SEHNR and CDR2 FQNEAQ (reference sequence). Between the trimmed V and J ends, which lost 4 bases and 0 bases, there was a span of 13 bases. The CDR3 has 15 amino acids. CDR3 residues: CASSSGERVSYEQYF. CDR3 DNA sequence: TGTGCCAGCAGCTCCGGGGAGCGGGTCTCCTACGAGCAGTACTTC.

This chain uses TRBV28 with TRBJ2-1, with D hard to call. Germline V gene data show CDR1 as MDHEN and CDR2 as SYDVKM. The germline V and J ends were trimmed by 4 bases and 5 bases, with 9 bases remaining between them. This CDR3 is built from 13 residues. In DNA form, the CDR3 reads TGTGCCAGCAGTTCGTTGTACAACAATGAGCAGTTCTTC. This translates into CASSSLYNNEQFF.

The chain couples TRBV5-4 to TRBJ2-1, with D possibly matching TRBD2 (6 bases). In germline, CDR1 is SGHNT, CDR2 YYREEE (reference sequence). CDR3 length: 16 residues. Trimming took off 5 bases at V and 7 bases at J, with 22 bases between the two ends. CDR3 region: CASSYAGTFSGNEQFF. CDR3 bases: TGTGCCAGCAGTTATGCCGGGACTTTTTCAGGTAATGAGCAGTTCTTC.

This chain links TRBV19 with TRBJ2-1; 8 nucleotides agree with TRBD2. The trim removed 5 bases at V and 5 bases at J, leaving 14 bases unmatched. CDR1 is LNHDA and CDR2 is SQIVND in the germline V gene (reference sequence). There are 17 residues in the CDR3. The CDR3 sequence is CASSPGTSWEEDNEQFF. DNA of the CDR3: TGTGCCAGTAGTCCCGGGACTAGTTGGGAGGAGGACAATGAGCAGTTCTTC.

Concerning this clone: Other DNA sequences from this sample encode an identical CDR3 as well. The genes are TRBV27 and TRBJ1-5, with D possibly matching TRBD1 (6 bases). This CDR3 spans 13 amino acids. CDR1 is MNHEY, CDR2 SMNVEV, per germline (reference sequence). Trimming removed 6 bases from V and 3 bases from J, with 9 bases in between. CDR3 coding DNA: TGTGCCAGCAGCCGGACAGTCAATCAGCCCCAGCATTTT. This encodes CASSRTVNQPQHF.

The rearrangement joins TRBV28 to TRBJ2-2; no clear D. Trimming cost V 6 bases and J 7 bases, with 9 bases left between them. Germline CDR1 and CDR2: MDHEN and SYDVKM. This CDR3 has 12 amino acids. The CDR3 sequence is CASSPWGGELFF. Here the CDR3 DNA reads TGTGCCAGCAGCCCCTGGGGCGGGGAGCTGTTTTTT.

The chain combines TRBV30 with TRBJ2-1; TRBD2 matches 7 bases. Trimming cost V 6 bases and J 7 bases; bases outside gene matches: 9. The CDR3 consists of 13 residues. From germline, CDR1 is GTSNPN and CDR2 SVGIG (reference sequence). The CDR3 loop is CACLPGGRNEQFF. In nucleotides, the CDR3 is TGTGCCTGCCTTCCGGGAGGTCGGAATGAGCAGTTCTTC.